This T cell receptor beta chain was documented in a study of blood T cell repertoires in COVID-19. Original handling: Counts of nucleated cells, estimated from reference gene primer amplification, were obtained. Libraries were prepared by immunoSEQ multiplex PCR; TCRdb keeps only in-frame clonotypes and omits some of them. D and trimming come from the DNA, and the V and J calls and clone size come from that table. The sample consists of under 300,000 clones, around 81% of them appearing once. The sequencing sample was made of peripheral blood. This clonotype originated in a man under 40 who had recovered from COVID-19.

The CDR3 sequence: CASSVLTSGGAGGELFF. The DNA for the CDR3 is TGTGCCAGCAGCGTCCTGACTAGCGGGGGGGCTGGCGGGGAGCTGTTTTTT. The genes are TRBV9 and TRBJ2-2; 14 bases fit TRBD2. The CDR3 runs to 17 residues. Germline V gives CDR1 SGDLS, CDR2 YYNGEE. V lost 2 bases to trimming and J lost 7 bases; unmatched junction nucleotides: 7.